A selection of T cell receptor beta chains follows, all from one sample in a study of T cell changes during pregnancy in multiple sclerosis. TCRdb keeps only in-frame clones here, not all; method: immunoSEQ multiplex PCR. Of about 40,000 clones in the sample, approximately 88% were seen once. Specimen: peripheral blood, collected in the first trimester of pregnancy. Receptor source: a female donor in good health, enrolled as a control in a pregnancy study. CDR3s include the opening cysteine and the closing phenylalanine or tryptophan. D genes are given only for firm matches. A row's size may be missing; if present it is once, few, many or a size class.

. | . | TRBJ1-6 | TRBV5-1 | TGCGCCAGCAGCTCTAAGACAGGATCGCCCCTCCACTTT | CASSSKTGSPLHF
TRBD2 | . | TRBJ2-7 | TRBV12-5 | TGTGCTAGTGGACCCACTAGCGGGTCTACCTACGAGCAGTACTTC | CASGPTSGSTYEQYF
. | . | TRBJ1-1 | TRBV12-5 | TGTGCTAGTGGTTTGGTAGGGACACGCATGAACACTGAAGCTTTCTTT | CASGLVGTRMNTEAFF
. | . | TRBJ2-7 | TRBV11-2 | TGTGCCAGCAGTATGACAGATAGGGCGTACGAGCAGTACTTC | CASSMTDRAYEQYF
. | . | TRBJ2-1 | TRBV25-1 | TGCGCCAGCAGTGAAGAAGGAGGGTTTACTGAGCAGTTCTTC | CASSEEGGFTEQFF
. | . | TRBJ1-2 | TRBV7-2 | TGTGCCAGCAGCAAAGGCCCAGCGATCGATGGCTACACCTTC | CASSKGPAIDGYTF
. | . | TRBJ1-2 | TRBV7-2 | TGTGCCAGCAGCCCCCGAACCGGGAGCTACACCTTC | CASSPRTGSYTF
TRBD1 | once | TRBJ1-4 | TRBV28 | TGTGCCAGCAGTCCGGGACAGGGGCCCGAAAAACTGTTTTTT | CASSPGQGPEKLFF
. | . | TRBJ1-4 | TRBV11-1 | TGTGCCAGCAGCAGGACAGCGTCTAATGAAAAACTGTTTTTT | CASSRTASNEKLFF
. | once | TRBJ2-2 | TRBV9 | TGTGCCAGCAGCCTGCGAATTGTCGCGAACACCGGGGAGCTGTTTTTT | CASSLRIVANTGELFF
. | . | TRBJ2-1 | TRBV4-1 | TGCGCCAGCAGCCTAGACAGTTACAATGAGCAGTTCTTC | CASSLDSYNEQFF
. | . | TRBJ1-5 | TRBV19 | TGTGCCAGTAGTATCAAGGGGACCCAGCATTTT | CASSIKGTQHF
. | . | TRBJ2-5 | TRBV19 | TGTGCCAGTAGTATTGGGGGGACAGCCAACCAAGAGACCCAGTACTTC | CASSIGGTANQETQYF
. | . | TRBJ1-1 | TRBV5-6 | TGTGCCAGCAGCCGCTCCGCGGGCGCCCCTGAAGCTTTCTTT | CASSRSAGAPEAFF
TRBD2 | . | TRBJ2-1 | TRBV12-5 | TGTGCTAGTGGCAACCCGGGACACGTTACTAGCGGCGACTACAATGAGCAGTTCTTC | CASGNPGHVTSGDYNEQFF
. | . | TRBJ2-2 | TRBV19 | TGTGCCAGTAACTACCCGGAAAACACCGGGGAGCTGTTTTTT | CASNYPENTGELFF